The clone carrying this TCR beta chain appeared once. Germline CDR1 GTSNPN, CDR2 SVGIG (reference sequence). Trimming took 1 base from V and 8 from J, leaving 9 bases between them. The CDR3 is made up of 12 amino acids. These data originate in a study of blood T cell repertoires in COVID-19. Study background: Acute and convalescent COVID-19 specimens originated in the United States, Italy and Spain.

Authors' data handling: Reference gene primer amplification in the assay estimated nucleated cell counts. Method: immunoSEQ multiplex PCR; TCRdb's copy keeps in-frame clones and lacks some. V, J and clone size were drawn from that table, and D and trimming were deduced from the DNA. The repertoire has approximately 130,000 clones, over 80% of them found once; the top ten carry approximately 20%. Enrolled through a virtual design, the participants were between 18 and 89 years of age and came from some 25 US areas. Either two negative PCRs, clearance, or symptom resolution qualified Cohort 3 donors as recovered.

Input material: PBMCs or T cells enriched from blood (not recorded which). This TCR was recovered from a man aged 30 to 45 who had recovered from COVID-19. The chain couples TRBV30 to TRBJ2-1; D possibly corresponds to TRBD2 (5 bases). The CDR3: CAWSGERDEQFF. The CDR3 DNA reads TGTGCCTGGAGTGGGGAGAGGGATGAGCAGTTCTTC.